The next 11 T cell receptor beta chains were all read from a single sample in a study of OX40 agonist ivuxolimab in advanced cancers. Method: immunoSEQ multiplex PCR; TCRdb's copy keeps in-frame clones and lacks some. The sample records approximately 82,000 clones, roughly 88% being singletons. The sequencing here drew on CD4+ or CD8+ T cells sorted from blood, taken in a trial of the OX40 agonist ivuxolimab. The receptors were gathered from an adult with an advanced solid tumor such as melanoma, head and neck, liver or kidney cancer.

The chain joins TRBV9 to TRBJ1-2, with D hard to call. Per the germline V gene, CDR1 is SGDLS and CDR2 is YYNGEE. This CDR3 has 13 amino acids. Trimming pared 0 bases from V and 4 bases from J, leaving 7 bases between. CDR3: CASSVVSGYGYTF. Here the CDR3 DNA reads TGTGCCAGCAGCGTAGTAAGTGGCTATGGCTACACCTTC.

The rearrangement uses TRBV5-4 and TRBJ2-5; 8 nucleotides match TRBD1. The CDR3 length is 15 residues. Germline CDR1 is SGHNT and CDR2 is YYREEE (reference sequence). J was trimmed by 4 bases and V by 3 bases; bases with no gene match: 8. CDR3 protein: CASSYLTGETETQYF. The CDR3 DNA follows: TGTGCCAGCAGCTATCTGACAGGGGAAACAGAGACCCAGTACTTC.

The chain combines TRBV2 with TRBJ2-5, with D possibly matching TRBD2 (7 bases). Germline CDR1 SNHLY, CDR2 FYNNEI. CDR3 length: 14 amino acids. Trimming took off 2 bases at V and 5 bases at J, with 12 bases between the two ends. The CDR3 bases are TGTGCCAGCAGTGAAAGTCCGGGGGGCGAGACCCAGTACTTC. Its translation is CASSESPGGETQYF.

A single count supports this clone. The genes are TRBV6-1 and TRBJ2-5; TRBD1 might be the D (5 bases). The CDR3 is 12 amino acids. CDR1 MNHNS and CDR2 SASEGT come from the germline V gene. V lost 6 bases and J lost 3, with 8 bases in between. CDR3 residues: CASSRQKETQYF. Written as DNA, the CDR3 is TGTGCCAGCAGCAGACAGAAAGAGACCCAGTACTTC.

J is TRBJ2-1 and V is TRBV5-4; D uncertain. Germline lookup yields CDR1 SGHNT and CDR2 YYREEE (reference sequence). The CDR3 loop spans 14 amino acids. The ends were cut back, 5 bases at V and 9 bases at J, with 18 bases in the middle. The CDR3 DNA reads TGTGCCAGCAGTCATCTAGTGGGGAATGGTGAGCAGTTCTTC. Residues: CASSHLVGNGEQFF.

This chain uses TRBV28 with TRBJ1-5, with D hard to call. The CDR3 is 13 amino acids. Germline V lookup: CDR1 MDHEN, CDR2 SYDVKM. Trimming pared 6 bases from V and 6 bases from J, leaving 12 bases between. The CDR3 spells CASSRGRSQPQHF. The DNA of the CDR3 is TGTGCCAGCAGCAGAGGGCGGAGTCAGCCCCAGCATTTT.

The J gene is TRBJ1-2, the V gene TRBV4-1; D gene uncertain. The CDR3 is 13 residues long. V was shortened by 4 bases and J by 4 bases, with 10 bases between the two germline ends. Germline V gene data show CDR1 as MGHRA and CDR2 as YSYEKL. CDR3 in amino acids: CASSPGYSYGYTF. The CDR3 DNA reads TGCGCCAGCAGCCCAGGATACAGCTATGGCTACACCTTC.

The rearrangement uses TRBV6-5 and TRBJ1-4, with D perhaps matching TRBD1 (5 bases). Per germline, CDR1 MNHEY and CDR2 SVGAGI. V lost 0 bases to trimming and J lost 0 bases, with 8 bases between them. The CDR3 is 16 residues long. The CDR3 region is CASSYSGGTTNEKLFF. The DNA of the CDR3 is TGTGCCAGCAGTTACTCGGGGGGGACAACTAATGAAAAACTGTTTTTT.

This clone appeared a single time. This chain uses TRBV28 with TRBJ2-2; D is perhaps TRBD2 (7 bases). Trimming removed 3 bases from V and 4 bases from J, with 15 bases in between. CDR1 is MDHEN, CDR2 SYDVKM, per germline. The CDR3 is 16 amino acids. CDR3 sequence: CASSFWGGAGTGELFF. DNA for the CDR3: TGTGCCAGCAGTTTTTGGGGGGGCGCGGGCACCGGGGAGCTGTTTTTT.

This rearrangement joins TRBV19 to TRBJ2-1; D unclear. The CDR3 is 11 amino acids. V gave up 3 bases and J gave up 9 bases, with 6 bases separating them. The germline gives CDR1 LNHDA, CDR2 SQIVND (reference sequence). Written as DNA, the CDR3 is TGTGCCAGTAGTATGTGGGGTGAGCAGTTCTTC. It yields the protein CASSMWGEQFF.

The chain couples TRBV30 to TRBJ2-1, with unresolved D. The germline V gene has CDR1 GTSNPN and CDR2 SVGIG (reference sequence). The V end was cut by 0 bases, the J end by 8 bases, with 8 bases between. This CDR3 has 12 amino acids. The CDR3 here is CAWSVFRDEQFF. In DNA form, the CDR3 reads TGTGCCTGGAGTGTATTCCGGGATGAGCAGTTCTTC.